These 28 T cell receptor beta chains originate from one sample sequenced in a study of CD8 T cells in Susac syndrome. Reverse transcription used roughly 0.45 to 1 ug RNA and random hexamers. From the immunoSEQ multiplex PCR reads, TCRdb called clonotypes with MiXCR, one entry per CDR3 protein. The sample yields 240,000 or so distinct CDR3 sequences, 90% to 96% seen once. Sequencing was carried out using CD4+ T cells from PBMCs. The receptors come from a human donor with Susac syndrome.

This chain joins TRBV9 and TRBJ1-4; D may be TRBD1 (5 bases). This CDR3 is 17 amino acids long. Germline V gives CDR1 SGDLS, CDR2 YYNGEE. Between the trimmed V and J ends, which lost 0 bases and 0 bases, there was a span of 12 bases. CDR3: CASSVGWGGSTNEKLFF. CDR3 nucleotides: TGTGCCAGCAGCGTAGGTTGGGGGGGTTCAACTAATGAAAAACTGTTTTTT.

J is TRBJ2-5 and V is TRBV29-1; 8 bases map to TRBD1. The CDR3 is made up of 14 amino acids. Germline V lookup: CDR1 SQVTM, CDR2 ANQGSEA. Trimming removed 4 bases from V and 1 base from J; junction bases left unmatched: 5. CDR3 sequence reads: CSVASGTGQETQYF. CDR3 in DNA: TGCAGCGTTGCTTCCGGGACAGGCCAAGAGACCCAGTACTTC.

The chain has TRBV4-1 and TRBJ2-1; 8 positions agree with TRBD1. This CDR3 is built from 16 residues. Per the germline V gene, CDR1 is MGHRA and CDR2 is YSYEKL. J lost 5 bases, V lost 2 bases, and 8 bases had no gene match. CDR3 coding DNA: TGCGCCAGCAGCCAACAGGGGGCGCGCCCTGACAATGAGCAGTTCTTC. It specifies CASSQQGARPDNEQFF.

J is TRBJ2-7 and V is TRBV5-1, with a tentative D call TRBD1 (6 bases). CDR1 is SGHRS and CDR2 is YFSETQ in the germline V gene. This CDR3 region has 15 residues. V was pared by 0 bases and J by 8 bases, with 18 bases between. CDR3 sequence reads: CASSLGEQGALQQYF. CDR3 bases: TGCGCCAGCAGCTTGGGGGAACAGGGAGCCCTCCAGCAGTACTTC.

This chain uses TRBV9 with TRBJ2-1, with 7 bases matching TRBD2. Germline V gene sequence: CDR1 SGDLS, CDR2 YYNGEE. The CDR3 spans 16 residues. J was trimmed by 6 bases and V by 4 bases; bases with no gene match: 13. Here the CDR3 reads CASSLLGGTIPNEQFF. The CDR3 DNA reads as TGTGCCAGCAGCCTACTGGGAGGGACTATCCCCAATGAGCAGTTCTTC.

The rearrangement uses TRBV5-6 and TRBJ1-1; 9 positions agree with TRBD1. The V and J ends lost 0 bases and 1 base, in that order; junction bases with no gene match: 1. Germline lookup yields CDR1 SGHDT and CDR2 YYEEEE. This CDR3 is 15 amino acids long. The CDR3 reads CASSLGDRENTEAFF. DNA of the CDR3: TGTGCCAGCAGCTTGGGGGACAGGGAGAACACTGAAGCTTTCTTT.

The chain is built from TRBV15 and TRBJ2-5; D perhaps matches TRBD1 (6 bases). V dropped 0 bases and J dropped 5 bases, with 13 bases sitting between them. This CDR3 is 15 amino acids long. Germline V gene lookup returns CDR1 LNHNV and CDR2 YYDKDF (reference sequence). CDR3 sequence (DNA): TGTGCCACCAGCAGAGACCCAGGGGTCTGGGAGACCCAGTACTTC. Translated: CATSRDPGVWETQYF.

This clonotype occurred once. The chain recombines TRBV9 with TRBJ2-6; D perhaps matches TRBD2 (6 bases). Trimming cost V 6 bases and J 1 base, with 11 bases left between them. Germline V gene sequence: CDR1 SGDLS, CDR2 YYNGEE. The CDR3 is made up of 15 amino acids. For the CDR3, the DNA is TGTGCCAGCACCGTGGAGGGATCTGGGGCCAACGTCCTGACTTTC. It yields the protein CASTVEGSGANVLTF.

This sequence joins TRBV20-1 and TRBJ2-5; D not resolved. The CDR3 runs 12 residues. Per germline, CDR1 DFQATT and CDR2 SNEGSKA (reference sequence). With 0 bases removed from V and 1 base from J, the gap between germline ends came to 3 bases. CDR3 amino acids: CSAREIQETQYF. CDR3 sequence (DNA): TGCAGTGCTAGAGAAATCCAAGAGACCCAGTACTTC.

CDR3 nucleotides: TGCGCCAGCAGTCGGGACAATCAGCCCCAGCATTTT. This codes for CASSRDNQPQHF. The rearrangement joins TRBV4-1 to TRBJ1-5; D unresolved. The CDR3 is 12 amino acids. Trimming shortened V by 6 bases and J by 3 bases, and 6 bases separated the two germline ends. Germline V lookup: CDR1 MGHRA, CDR2 YSYEKL.

V usage is TRBV29-1 and J usage is TRBJ2-1, with 8 bases aligning to TRBD1. The V gene end was trimmed by 6 bases and the J gene end by 4 bases; junction bases not matched to a gene: 5. The CDR3 sequence is 13 residues long. CDR1 is SQVTM and CDR2 is ANQGSEA in the germline V gene. CDR3 in amino acids: CSVGQEFYNEQFF. The DNA for the CDR3 is TGCAGCGTGGGACAGGAATTTTACAATGAGCAGTTCTTC.

This chain joins TRBV15 and TRBJ2-1, with 11 nucleotides matching TRBD1. Trimming at V came to 5 bases and at J to 6 bases, leaving 6 bases not matched to a gene. The germline gives CDR1 LNHNV, CDR2 YYDKDF (reference sequence). CDR3 length equals 15 residues. In DNA, the CDR3 is TGTGCCACCAGCGGGCGGGACAGGGGGGCCAATGAGCAGTTCTTC. This gives the protein CATSGRDRGANEQFF.

This clonotype occurred once. This chain uses TRBV6-1 with TRBJ1-2; the D gene is possibly TRBD1 (5 bases). The V end lost 6 bases, the J end lost 4 bases, and 21 bases lay between the germline ends. This CDR3 has 16 amino acids. Germline CDR1 is MNHNS and CDR2 is SASEGT. The CDR3 loop reads CASSRGPATRSYGYTF. CDR3 nucleotides: TGTGCCAGCAGCCGGGGACCCGCTACGAGAAGCTATGGCTACACCTTC.

J is TRBJ2-7 and V is TRBV28; 9 nucleotides match TRBD2. Trimming at V came to 2 bases and at J to 7 bases, leaving 9 bases not matched to a gene. The CDR3 length is 15 residues. The germline CDR1 and CDR2 sequences are MDHEN and SYDVKM. The CDR3 region has the DNA TGTGCCAGCAGTTTAGCGGCGGGAGGGCCGAGGGAGCAGTACTTC. Amino acids: CASSLAAGGPREQYF.

The rearrangement links TRBV6-2 or TRBV6-3 to TRBJ2-3; D not resolved. The CDR3 extends over 12 amino acids. Germline V CDR1 and CDR2: MNHEY, SVGEGT. Trimming removed 2 bases from V and 8 bases from J, with 8 bases in between. The CDR3 protein is CASSYLWGTQYF. The CDR3 DNA follows: TGTGCCAGCAGTTACCTATGGGGTACGCAGTATTTT.

The genes are TRBV30 and TRBJ2-5; tentatively, D is TRBD1 (5 bases). V dropped 4 bases and J dropped 5 bases, with 26 bases sitting between them. The CDR3 length is 17 residues. Germline V gene lookup returns CDR1 GTSNPN and CDR2 SVGIG (reference sequence). The CDR3 DNA reads TGTGCCTGGAATCTAGGGGCTCGGTTGGGGAAATGGGAGACCCAGTACTTC. It translates to CAWNLGARLGKWETQYF.

V usage is TRBV20-1 and J usage is TRBJ1-2; D uncertain. The V gene lost 2 bases and the J gene lost 2 bases, with 18 bases spanning the gap. There are 16 residues in the CDR3. Germline loops: CDR1 DFQATT, CDR2 SNEGSKA (reference sequence). As DNA, the CDR3 is TGCAGTGCTAGAAAATTGGTGGCGGCGGGGAACTATGGCTACACCTTC. It is translated as CSARKLVAAGNYGYTF.

The rearrangement links TRBV7-2 to TRBJ2-7; 9 nucleotides match TRBD2. V was clipped by 5 bases and J by 9 bases; unmatched bases: 11. CDR1 SGHTA and CDR2 FQGNSA come from the germline V gene. The CDR3 has 14 residues. The CDR3 coding sequence is TGTGCCAGCAGCCCCAGAGGGCGAGCGGGAGGGCAGTACTTC. This encodes CASSPRGRAGGQYF.

The CDR3 protein is CASSPTTSGRANEQFF. The CDR3 DNA is TGTGCCAGCTCCCCCACAACTAGCGGGAGGGCGAATGAGCAGTTCTTC. The rearrangement uses TRBV28 and TRBJ2-1, with 13 bases aligning to TRBD2. The germline V gene encodes CDR1 MDHEN and CDR2 SYDVKM. Losses at the gene ends were 8 bases for V and 7 bases for J; bases not matched to a gene: 11. The CDR3 totals 16 residues. The whole variable domain, filled in from reference TRBV28 and TRBJ2-1, reads DVKVTQSSRYLVKRTGEKVFLECVQDMDHENMFWYRQDPGLGLRLIYFSYDVKMKEKGDIPEGYSVSREKKERFSLILESASTNQTSMYLCASSPTTSGRANEQFFGPGTRLTVL.

The chain carries TRBV27 and TRBJ2-5; 8 bases map to TRBD2. This CDR3 comprises 16 residues. Germline V CDR1 and CDR2: MNHEY, SMNVEV (reference sequence). The junction had 7 bases not matched to a gene; V was cut back by 0 bases and J by 4 bases. The CDR3 DNA follows: TGTGCCAGCAGTTTATCCGCGGTACTAGCGGTAGAGACCCAGTACTTC. It yields the protein CASSLSAVLAVETQYF.

This chain links TRBV28 with TRBJ2-1; 13 nucleotides line up with TRBD2. This CDR3 contains 22 residues. V was clipped by 10 bases and J by 8 bases; unmatched bases: 32. Per the germline V gene, CDR1 is MDHEN and CDR2 is SYDVKM. CDR3 sequence: CATPPLRLAGGRGRVICDEQFF. The CDR3 DNA follows: TGTGCCACCCCACCCTTGCGACTAGCGGGAGGCCGGGGCCGGGTTATCTGCGATGAGCAGTTCTTC.

The chain carries TRBV7-8 and TRBJ1-2, with D unresolved. The germline V gene has CDR1 SGHVS and CDR2 FQNEAQ. This CDR3 comprises 16 residues. The V gene lost 5 bases and the J gene lost 4 bases, with 20 bases spanning the gap. The CDR3 bases are TGTGCCAGCAGCCCACGGCCTCTCCTAAGGGCCTATGGCTACACCTTC. Its protein is CASSPRPLLRAYGYTF. The variable domain in full, completed from reference TRBV7-8 and TRBJ1-2, reads GAGVSQSPRYKVAKRGQDVALRCDPISGHVSLFWYQQALGQGPEFLTYFQNEAQLDKSGLPSDRFFAERPEGSVSTLKIQRTQQEDSAVYLCASSPRPLLRAYGYTFGSGTRLTVV.

The chain links TRBV6-5 to TRBJ1-5, with D perhaps TRBD1 (5 bases). The CDR3 consists of 14 residues. CDR1 MNHEY and CDR2 SVGAGI come from the germline V gene. Deletions cut 5 bases from V and 5 bases from J, with 13 bases between. In DNA, the CDR3 is TGTGCCAGCAGTCCTCTTGGGACTTATCAGCCCCAGCATTTT. Its translation: CASSPLGTYQPQHF.

J is TRBJ1-2 and V is TRBV6-5; 7 positions agree with TRBD1. The CDR3 consists of 14 residues. The V and J ends lost 6 bases and 0 bases, in that order; junction bases with no gene match: 4. Germline V gene data show CDR1 as MNHEY and CDR2 as SVGAGI. The CDR3 DNA reads TGTGCCAGCAGACGGACAGGTGCTAACTATGGCTACACCTTC. This gives the protein CASRRTGANYGYTF.

The gene calls are TRBV7-9 and TRBJ2-3; D assignment may be TRBD1 or TRBD2 (6 bases each). The germline V gene has CDR1 SEHNR and CDR2 FQNEAQ (reference sequence). The CDR3 sequence is 14 residues long. V was shortened by 6 bases and J by 2 bases, with 12 bases between the two germline ends. As DNA, the CDR3 is TGTGCCAGCAGGACGAGGGGGGACACAGATACGCAGTATTTT. Amino acids: CASRTRGDTDTQYF.

This chain connects TRBV20-1 to TRBJ2-4; no reliable D call. This CDR3 spans 13 amino acids. Germline lookup yields CDR1 DFQATT and CDR2 SNEGSKA (reference sequence). Trimming cost V 5 bases and J 1 base, with 9 bases left between them. In DNA form, the CDR3 reads TGCAGTGCTGTCTTCACCGCCAAAAACATTCAGTACTTC. Translated, it gives CSAVFTAKNIQYF.

The genes are TRBV29-1 and TRBJ1-1; 10 bases match TRBD1. Per the germline V gene, CDR1 is SQVTM and CDR2 is ANQGSEA. The CDR3 is made up of 19 amino acids. Trimming took 8 bases from V and 8 from J; bases not matched to a gene: 29. The CDR3 sequence is CSSPKGPGQGTFCRTEAFF. CDR3 sequence (DNA): TGCAGCTCCCCTAAGGGGCCGGGACAGGGGACATTCTGCAGGACAGAAGCTTTCTTT.

V and J are TRBV11-2 and TRBJ2-5, with TRBD1 identical over 7 bases. This CDR3 region has 15 residues. V lost 3 bases to trimming and J lost 1 base; unmatched junction nucleotides: 5. CDR1 and CDR2 from the germline V gene are SGHAT and FQNNGV. The CDR3 sequence is CASSFRTGTQETQYF. CDR3 bases: TGTGCCAGCAGCTTCCGGACAGGAACCCAAGAGACCCAGTACTTC.